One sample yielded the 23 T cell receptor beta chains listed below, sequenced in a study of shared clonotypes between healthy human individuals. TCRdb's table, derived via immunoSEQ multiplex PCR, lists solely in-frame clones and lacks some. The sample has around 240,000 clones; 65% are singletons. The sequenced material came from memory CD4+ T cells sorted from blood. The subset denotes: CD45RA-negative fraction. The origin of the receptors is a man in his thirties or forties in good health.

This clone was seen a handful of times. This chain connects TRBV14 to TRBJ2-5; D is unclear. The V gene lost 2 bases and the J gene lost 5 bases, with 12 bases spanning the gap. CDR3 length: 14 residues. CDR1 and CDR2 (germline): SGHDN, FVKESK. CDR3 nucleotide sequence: TGTGCCAGCAGCCAATCAAAGGTTCTGGAGACCCAGTACTTC. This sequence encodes CASSQSKVLETQYF.

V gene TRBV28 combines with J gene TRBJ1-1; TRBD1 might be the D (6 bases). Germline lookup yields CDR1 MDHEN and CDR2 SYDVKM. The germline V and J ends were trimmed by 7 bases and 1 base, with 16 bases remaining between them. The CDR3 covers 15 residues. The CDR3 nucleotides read TGTGCCAGCATCTCGTCGGGGGCGGGGAACACTGAAGCTTTCTTT. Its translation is CASISSGAGNTEAFF.

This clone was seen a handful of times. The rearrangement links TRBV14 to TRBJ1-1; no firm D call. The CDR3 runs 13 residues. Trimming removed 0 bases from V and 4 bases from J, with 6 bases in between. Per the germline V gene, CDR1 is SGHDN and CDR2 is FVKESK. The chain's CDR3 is CASSQDWGTEAFF. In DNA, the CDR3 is TGTGCCAGCAGCCAAGATTGGGGCACTGAAGCTTTCTTT.

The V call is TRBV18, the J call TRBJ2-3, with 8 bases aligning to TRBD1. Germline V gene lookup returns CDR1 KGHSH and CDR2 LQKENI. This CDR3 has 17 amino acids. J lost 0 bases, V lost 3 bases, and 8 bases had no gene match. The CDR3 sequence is CASSPYVRTGSTDTQYF. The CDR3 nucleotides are TGTGCCAGCTCACCTTATGTGCGGACAGGGAGCACAGATACGCAGTATTTT.

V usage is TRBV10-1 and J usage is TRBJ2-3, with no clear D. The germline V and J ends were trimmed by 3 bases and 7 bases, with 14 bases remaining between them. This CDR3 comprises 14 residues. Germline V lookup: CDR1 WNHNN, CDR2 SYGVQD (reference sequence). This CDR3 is CASSEMFGRNTQYF. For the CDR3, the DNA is TGCGCCAGCAGTGAAATGTTTGGACGGAATACGCAGTATTTT.

CDR3 bases: TGCGCCAGCAGCCACAGTGAGGGGTTCGTCGGGGAGCTGTTTTTT. It encodes CASSHSEGFVGELFF. J is TRBJ2-2 and V is TRBV4-1; D assignment may be TRBD1 or TRBD2 (5 bases each). The CDR3 runs to 15 residues. Deletions cut 3 bases from V and 7 bases from J, with 15 bases between. Germline V gives CDR1 MGHRA, CDR2 YSYEKL.

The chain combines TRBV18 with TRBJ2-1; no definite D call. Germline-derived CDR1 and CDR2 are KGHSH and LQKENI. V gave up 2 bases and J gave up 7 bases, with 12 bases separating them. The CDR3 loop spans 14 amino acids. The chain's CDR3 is CASSPTQTRNEQFF. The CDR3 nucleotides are TGTGCCAGCTCACCAACGCAAACTCGGAATGAGCAGTTCTTC.

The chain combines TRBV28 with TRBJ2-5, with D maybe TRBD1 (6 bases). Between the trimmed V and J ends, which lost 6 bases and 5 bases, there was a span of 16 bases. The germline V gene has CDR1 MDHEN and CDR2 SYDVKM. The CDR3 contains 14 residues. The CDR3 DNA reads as TGTGCCAGCAGCAGACCTAGGGGGTGGGAGACCCAGTACTTC. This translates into CASSRPRGWETQYF. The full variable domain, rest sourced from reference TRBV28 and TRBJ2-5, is DVKVTQSSRYLVKRTGEKVFLECVQDMDHENMFWYRQDPGLGLRLIYFSYDVKMKEKGDIPEGYSVSREKKERFSLILESASTNQTSMYLCASSRPRGWETQYFGPGTRLLVL.

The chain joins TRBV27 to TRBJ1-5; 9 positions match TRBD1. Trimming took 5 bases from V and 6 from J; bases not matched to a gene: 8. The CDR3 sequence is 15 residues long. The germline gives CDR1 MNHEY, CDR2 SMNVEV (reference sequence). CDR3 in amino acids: CASSKRDRAGQPQHF. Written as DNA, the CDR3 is TGTGCCAGCAGTAAGAGGGACAGGGCGGGTCAGCCCCAGCATTTT.

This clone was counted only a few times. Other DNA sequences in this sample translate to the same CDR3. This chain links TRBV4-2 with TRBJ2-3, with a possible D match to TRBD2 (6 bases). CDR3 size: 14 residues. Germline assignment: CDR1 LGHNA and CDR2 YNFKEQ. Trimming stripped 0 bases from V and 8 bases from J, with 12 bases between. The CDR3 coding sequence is TGTGCCAGCAGCCAAGATTGGAGGGTAGGTACGCAGTATTTT. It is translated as CASSQDWRVGTQYF.

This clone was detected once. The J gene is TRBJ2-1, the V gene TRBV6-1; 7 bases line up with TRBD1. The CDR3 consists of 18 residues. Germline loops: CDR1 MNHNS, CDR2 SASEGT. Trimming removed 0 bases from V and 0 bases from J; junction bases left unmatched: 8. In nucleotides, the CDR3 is TGTGCCAGCAGTGAAGCACCCGGGACAGCCTCCTCCTACAATGAGCAGTTCTTC. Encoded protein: CASSEAPGTASSYNEQFF.

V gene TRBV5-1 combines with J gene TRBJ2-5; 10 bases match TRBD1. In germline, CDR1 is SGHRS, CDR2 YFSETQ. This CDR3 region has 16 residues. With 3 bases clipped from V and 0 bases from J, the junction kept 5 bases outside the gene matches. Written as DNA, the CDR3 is TGCGCCAGCAGCTGGCGACAGGGGGCGGACCAAGAGACCCAGTACTTC. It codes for CASSWRQGADQETQYF.

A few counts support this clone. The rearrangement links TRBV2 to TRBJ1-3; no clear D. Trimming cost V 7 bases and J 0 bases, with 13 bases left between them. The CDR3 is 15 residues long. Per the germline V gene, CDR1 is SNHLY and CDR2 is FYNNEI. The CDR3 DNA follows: TGTGCCAGCAATGTTTTTGGCAGCTCTGGAAACACCATATATTTT. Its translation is CASNVFGSSGNTIYF. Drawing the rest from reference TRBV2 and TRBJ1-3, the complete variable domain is EPEVTQTPSHQVTQMGQEVILRCVPISNHLYFYWYRQILGQKVEFLVSFYNNEISEKSEIFDDQFSVERPDGSNFTLKIRSTKLEDSAMYFCASNVFGSSGNTIYFGEGSWLTVV.

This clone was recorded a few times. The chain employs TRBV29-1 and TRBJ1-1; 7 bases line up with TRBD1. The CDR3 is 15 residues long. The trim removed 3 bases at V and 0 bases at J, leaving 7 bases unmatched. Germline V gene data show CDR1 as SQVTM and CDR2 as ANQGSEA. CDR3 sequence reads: CSVERPGQLNTEAFF. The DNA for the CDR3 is TGCAGCGTTGAGCGCCCGGGACAGTTGAACACTGAAGCTTTCTTT.

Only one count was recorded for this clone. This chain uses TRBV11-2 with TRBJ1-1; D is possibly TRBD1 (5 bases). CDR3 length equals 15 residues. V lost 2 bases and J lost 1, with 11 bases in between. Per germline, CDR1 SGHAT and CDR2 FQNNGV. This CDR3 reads CASSLTGGKNTEAFF. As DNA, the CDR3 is TGTGCCAGCAGCTTAACGGGGGGGAAGAACACTGAAGCTTTCTTT.

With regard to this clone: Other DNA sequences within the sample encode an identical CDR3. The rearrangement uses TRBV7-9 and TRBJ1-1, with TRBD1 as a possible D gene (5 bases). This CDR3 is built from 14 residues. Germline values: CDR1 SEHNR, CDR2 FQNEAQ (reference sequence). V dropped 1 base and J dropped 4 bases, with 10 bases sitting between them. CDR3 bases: TGTGCCAGCAGCTTAGGGGTGGGGGGCACTGAAGCTTTCTTT. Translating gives CASSLGVGGTEAFF. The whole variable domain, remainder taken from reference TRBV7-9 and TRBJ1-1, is DTGVSQNPRHKITKRGQNVTFRCDPISEHNRLYWYRQTLGQGPEFLTYFQNEAQLEKSRLLSDRFSAERPKGSFSTLEIQRTEQGDSAMYLCASSLGVGGTEAFFGQGTRLTVV.

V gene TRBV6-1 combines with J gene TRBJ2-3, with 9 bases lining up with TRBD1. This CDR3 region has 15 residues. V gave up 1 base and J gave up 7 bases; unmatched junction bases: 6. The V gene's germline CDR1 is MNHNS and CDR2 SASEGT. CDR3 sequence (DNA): TGTGCCAGCAGTGAAGGGGGGACAGGGTTATATACGCAGTATTTT. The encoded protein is CASSEGGTGLYTQYF.

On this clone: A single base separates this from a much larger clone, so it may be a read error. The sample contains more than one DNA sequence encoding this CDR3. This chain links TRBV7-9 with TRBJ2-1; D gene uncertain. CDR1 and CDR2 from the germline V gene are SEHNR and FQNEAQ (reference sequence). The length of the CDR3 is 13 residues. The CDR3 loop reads CASSSPFPNEQFF. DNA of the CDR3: TGTGCTAGCAGCTCCCCGTTCCCCAATGAGCAGTTCTTC.

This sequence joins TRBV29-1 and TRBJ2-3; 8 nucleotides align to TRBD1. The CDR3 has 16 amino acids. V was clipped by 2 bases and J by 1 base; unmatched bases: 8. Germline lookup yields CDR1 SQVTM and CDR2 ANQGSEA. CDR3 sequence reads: CSVERENRGGTDTQYF. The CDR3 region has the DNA TGCAGCGTTGAAAGGGAGAACAGGGGGGGCACAGATACGCAGTATTTT.

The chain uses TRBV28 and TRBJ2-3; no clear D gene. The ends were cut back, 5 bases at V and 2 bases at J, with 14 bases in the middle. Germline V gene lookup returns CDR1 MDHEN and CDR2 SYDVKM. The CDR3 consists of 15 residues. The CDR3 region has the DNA TGTGCCAGCAGTACCCCTCGGCAATCCACAGATACGCAGTATTTT. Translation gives CASSTPRQSTDTQYF.

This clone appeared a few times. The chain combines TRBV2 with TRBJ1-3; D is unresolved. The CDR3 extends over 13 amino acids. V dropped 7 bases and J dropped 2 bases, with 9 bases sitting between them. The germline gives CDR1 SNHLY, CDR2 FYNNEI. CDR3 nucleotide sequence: TGTGCCAGCACGGGAAGTGCTGGAAACACCATATATTTT. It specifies CASTGSAGNTIYF. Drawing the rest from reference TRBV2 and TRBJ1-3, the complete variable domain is EPEVTQTPSHQVTQMGQEVILRCVPISNHLYFYWYRQILGQKVEFLVSFYNNEISEKSEIFDDQFSVERPDGSNFTLKIRSTKLEDSAMYFCASTGSAGNTIYFGEGSWLTVV.

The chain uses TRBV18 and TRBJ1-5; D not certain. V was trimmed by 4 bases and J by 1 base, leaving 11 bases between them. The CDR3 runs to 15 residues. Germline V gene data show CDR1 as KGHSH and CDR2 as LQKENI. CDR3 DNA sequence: TGTGCCAGCTCACGGACGGGAGGAAGCAATCAGCCCCAGCATTTT. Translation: CASSRTGGSNQPQHF.

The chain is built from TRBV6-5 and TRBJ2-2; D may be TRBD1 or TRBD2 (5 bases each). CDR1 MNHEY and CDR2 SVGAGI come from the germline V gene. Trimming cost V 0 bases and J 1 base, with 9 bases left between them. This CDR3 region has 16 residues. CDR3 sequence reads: CASSYSMGENTGELFF. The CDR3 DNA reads TGTGCCAGCAGTTACTCAATGGGGGAGAACACCGGGGAGCTGTTTTTT.